This TCR beta chain is from a study of blood T cell repertoires in COVID-19. Whole-study context: Material from acute and convalescent COVID-19 was sourced from the United States, Italy and Spain. Sources were T cells, B-cell-depleted T cells, or PBMCs; the material itself was cDNA or gDNA.

Only in-frame clones appear in the TCRdb table, and some are missing; sequencing was by immunoSEQ multiplex PCR. The data hold roughly 400,000 clones, with approximately 87% observed a single time. V dropped 4 bases and J dropped 5; count of bases not matched to a gene: 8. Germline V gene sequence: CDR1 SGHNT, CDR2 YYREEE (reference sequence). CDR3 size: 14 residues. Enrolment of Seattle patients took place during active infection, and they were followed longitudinally. The rearrangement uses TRBV5-4 and TRBJ2-7, with 8 nucleotides matching TRBD1. The TCR comes from a woman aged 55-70 years with COVID-19, enrolled during active disease. Sequencing was performed on peripheral blood. CDR3 nucleotide sequence: TGTGCCAGCAGCACTGGGGGACAGGCCCACGAGCAGTACTTC. Protein product: CASSTGGQAHEQYF.